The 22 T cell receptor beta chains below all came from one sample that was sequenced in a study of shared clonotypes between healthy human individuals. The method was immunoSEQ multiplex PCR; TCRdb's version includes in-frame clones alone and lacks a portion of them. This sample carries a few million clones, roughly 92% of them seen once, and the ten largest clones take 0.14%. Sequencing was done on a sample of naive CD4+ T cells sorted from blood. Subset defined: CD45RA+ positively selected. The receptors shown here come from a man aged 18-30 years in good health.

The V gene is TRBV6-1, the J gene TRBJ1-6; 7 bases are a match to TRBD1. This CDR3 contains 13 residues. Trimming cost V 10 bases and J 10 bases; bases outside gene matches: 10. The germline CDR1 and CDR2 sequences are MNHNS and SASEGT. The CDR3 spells CATSTGWGSPLHF. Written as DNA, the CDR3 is TGTGCCACCTCGACAGGGTGGGGCTCACCCCTCCACTTT.

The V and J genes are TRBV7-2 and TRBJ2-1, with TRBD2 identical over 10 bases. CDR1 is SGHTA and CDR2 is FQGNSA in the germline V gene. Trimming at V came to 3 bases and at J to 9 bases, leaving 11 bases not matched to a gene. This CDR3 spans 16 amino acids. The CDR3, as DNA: TGTGCCAGCAGCTTTCGGCGGCTAGCGGGAGTGGGTGAGCAGTTCTTC. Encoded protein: CASSFRRLAGVGEQFF.

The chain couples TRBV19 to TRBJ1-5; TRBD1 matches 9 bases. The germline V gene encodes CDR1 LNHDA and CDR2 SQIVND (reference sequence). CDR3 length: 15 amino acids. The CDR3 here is CASHGWDRVNQPQHF. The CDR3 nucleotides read TGTGCTTCCCACGGCTGGGACAGGGTTAATCAGCCCCAGCATTTT.

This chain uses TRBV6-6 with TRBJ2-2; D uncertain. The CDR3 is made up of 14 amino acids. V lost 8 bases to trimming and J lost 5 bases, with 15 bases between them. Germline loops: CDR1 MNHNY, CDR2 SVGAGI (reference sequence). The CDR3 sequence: CASGRVERTGELFF. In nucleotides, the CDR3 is TGTGCCAGCGGTAGGGTTGAGAGAACCGGGGAGCTGTTTTTT.

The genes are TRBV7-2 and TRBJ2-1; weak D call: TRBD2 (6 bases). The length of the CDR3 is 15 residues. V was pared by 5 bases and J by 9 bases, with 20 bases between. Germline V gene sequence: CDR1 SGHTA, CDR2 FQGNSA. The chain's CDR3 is CASSLGGTQGSEQFF. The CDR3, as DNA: TGTGCCAGCAGCCTCGGCGGGACCCAAGGCAGTGAGCAGTTCTTC.

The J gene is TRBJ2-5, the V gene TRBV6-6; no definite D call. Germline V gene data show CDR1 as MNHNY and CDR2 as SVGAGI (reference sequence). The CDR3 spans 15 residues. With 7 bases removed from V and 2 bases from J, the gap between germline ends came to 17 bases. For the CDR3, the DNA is TGTGCCAGCAAGAATGGCGGAAAAGGGCAAGAGACCCAGTACTTC. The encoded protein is CASKNGGKGQETQYF.

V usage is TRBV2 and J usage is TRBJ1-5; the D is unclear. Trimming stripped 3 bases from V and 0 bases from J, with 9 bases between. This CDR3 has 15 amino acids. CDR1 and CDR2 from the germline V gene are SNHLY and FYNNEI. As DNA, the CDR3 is TGTGCCAGCAGTGAGGGATTGACTAGCAATCAGCCCCAGCATTTT. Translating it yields CASSEGLTSNQPQHF.

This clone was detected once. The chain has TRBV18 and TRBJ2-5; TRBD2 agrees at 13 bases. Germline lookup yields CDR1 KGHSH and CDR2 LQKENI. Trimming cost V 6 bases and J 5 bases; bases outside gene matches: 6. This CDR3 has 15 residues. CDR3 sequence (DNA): TGTGCCAGCTCGCAGACTAGCGGGGGGCCGGAGACCCAGTACTTC. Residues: CASSQTSGGPETQYF.

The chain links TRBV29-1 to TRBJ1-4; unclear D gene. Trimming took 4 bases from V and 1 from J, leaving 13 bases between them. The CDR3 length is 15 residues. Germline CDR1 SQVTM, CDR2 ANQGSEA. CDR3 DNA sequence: TGCAGCGTTGGTCGACGGGGAGGAACTAATGAAAAACTGTTTTTT. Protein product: CSVGRRGGTNEKLFF.

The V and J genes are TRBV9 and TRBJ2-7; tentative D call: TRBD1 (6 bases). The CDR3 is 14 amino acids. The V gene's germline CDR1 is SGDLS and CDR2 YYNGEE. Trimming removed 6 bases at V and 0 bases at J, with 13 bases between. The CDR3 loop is CASNRDTNSYEQYF. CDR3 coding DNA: TGTGCCAGCAACCGGGACACCAACTCCTACGAGCAGTACTTC.

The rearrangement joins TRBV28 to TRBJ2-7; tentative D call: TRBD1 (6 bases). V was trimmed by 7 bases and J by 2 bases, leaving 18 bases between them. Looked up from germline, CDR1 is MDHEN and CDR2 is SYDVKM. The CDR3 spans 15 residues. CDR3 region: CASTQLVGQPYEQYF. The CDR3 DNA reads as TGTGCCAGCACTCAGCTAGTAGGACAGCCCTACGAGCAGTACTTC.

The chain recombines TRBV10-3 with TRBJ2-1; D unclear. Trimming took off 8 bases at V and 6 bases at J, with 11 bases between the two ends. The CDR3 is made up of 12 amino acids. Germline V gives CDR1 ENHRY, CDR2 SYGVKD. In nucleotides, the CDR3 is TGTGCCATCGGCCTCCCGGGCAATGAGCAGTTCTTC. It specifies CAIGLPGNEQFF.

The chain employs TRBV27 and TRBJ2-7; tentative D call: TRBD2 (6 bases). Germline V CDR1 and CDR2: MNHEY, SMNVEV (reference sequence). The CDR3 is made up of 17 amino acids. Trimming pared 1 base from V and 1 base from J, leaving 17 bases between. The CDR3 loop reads CASSLLASESYSYEQYF. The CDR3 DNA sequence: TGTGCCAGCAGTTTATTGGCTAGCGAGAGCTATTCCTACGAGCAGTACTTC.

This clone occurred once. The CDR3: CASSEDRGVNQPQHF. The CDR3, as DNA: TGTGCCAGCAGTGAGGATCGGGGCGTCAATCAGCCCCAGCATTTT. The chain couples TRBV6-1 to TRBJ1-5; D perhaps matches TRBD1 (5 bases). Trimming stripped 3 bases from V and 3 bases from J, with 12 bases between. The CDR3 sequence is 15 residues long. The germline V gene encodes CDR1 MNHNS and CDR2 SASEGT.

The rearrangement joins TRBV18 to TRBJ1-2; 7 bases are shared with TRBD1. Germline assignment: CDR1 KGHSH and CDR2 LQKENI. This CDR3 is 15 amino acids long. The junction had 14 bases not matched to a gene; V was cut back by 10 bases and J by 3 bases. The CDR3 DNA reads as TGTGCCACTTGGGACAGCTCGCGTGCTGACTATGGCTACACCTTC. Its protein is CATWDSSRADYGYTF.

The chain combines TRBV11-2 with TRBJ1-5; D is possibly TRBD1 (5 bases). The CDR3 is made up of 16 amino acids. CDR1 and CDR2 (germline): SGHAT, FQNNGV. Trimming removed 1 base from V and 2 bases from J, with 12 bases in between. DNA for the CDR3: TGTGCCAGCAGCTTAGTTTGGGGGGTGGGCAATCAGCCCCAGCATTTT. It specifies CASSLVWGVGNQPQHF.

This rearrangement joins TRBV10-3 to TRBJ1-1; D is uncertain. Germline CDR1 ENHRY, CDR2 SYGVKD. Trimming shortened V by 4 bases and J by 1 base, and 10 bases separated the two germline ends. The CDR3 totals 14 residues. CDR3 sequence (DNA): TGTGCCATCAGTGTTTCCGGGGAGAACACTGAAGCTTTCTTT. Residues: CAISVSGENTEAFF.

CDR3 residues: CASRPGLFNTEAFF. DNA of the CDR3: TGTGCCAGCAGACCAGGGTTATTCAACACTGAAGCTTTCTTT. This chain uses TRBV5-4 with TRBJ1-1; tentative D call: TRBD1 (5 bases). This CDR3 contains 14 residues. In germline, CDR1 is SGHNT, CDR2 YYREEE (reference sequence). Deletions cut 5 bases from V and 2 bases from J, with 13 bases between.

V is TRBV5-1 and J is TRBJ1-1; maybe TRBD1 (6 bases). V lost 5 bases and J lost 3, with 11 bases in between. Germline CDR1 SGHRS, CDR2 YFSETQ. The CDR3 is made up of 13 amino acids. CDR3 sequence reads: CASRDSMYTEAFF. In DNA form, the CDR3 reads TGCGCCAGCAGGGACAGTATGTACACTGAAGCTTTCTTT.

CDR3 coding DNA: TGTGCCAGCAGCCACATCCGGGACAGCTCCTACGAGCAGTACTTC. Translated: CASSHIRDSSYEQYF. J is TRBJ2-5 and V is TRBV11-3, with 7 bases that match TRBD1. The DNA end is a closer match to TRBJ2-7, so the J assignment may be wrong. The germline V gene encodes CDR1 SGHNT and CDR2 YENEEA. This CDR3 is 15 amino acids long.

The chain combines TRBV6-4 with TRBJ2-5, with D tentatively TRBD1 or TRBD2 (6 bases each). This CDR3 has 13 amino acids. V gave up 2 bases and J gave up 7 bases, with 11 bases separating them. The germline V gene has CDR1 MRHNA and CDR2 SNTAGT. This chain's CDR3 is CASSDQEGGTQYF. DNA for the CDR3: TGTGCCAGCAGTGACCAGGAGGGGGGGACCCAGTACTTC.

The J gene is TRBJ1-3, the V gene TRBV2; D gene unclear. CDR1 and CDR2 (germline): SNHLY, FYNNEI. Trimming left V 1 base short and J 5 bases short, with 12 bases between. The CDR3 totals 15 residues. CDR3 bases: TGTGCCAGCAGTGAAGATGGTTCCGTAAGAAACACCATATATTTT. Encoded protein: CASSEDGSVRNTIYF.